This TCR beta chain was documented in a study of OX40 agonist ivuxolimab in advanced cancers. In the study overall: It was permissible to have had prior anti-PD-1, anti-PD-L1 or anti-CTLA-4 therapy, and approximately 41% had some.

Researchers took blood at baseline, on cycle 4 day 1, and on cycle 7 day 1. TCRdb keeps only in-frame clones here, not all; method: immunoSEQ multiplex PCR. Counted here are tens of thousands of clones, roughly 92% occurring once; the ten biggest clones make up around 1.1%. The CDR3 extends over 14 amino acids. V lost 4 bases, J lost 9 bases, and 5 bases stayed unmatched. Germline values: CDR1 SGHDT, CDR2 YYEEEE. Study observations and caveats: Expanded clones were, on average, more numerous in CD8+ T cells than in CD4+. By week 6 at 0.1 to 3.0 mg/kg, blood CD4+ and CD8+ T cells had expanded clonally.

For this clone: The antigen remains unidentified.

This specimen consisted of CD4+ or CD8+ T cells sorted from blood, obtained in a trial of the OX40 agonist ivuxolimab. The chain recombines TRBV5-6 with TRBJ1-5; 12 bases map to TRBD1. The TCR originated in an adult with an advanced solid tumor such as melanoma, head and neck, liver or kidney cancer. The CDR3 nucleotides are TGTGCCAGCAGCCAGGGACAGGGGGCCACGCCCCAGCATTTT. As protein: CASSQGQGATPQHF.